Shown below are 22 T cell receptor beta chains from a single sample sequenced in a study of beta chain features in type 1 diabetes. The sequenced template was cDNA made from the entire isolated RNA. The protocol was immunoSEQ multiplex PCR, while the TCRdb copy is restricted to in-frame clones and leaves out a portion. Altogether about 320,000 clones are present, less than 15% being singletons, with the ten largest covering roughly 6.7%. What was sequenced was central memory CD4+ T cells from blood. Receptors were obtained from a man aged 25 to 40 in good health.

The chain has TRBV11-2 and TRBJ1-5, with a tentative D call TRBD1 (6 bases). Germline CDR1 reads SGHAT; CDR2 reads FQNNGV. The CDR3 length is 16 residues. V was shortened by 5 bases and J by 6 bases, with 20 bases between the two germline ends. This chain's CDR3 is CASSPSGVGGSQPQHF. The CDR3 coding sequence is TGTGCCAGCAGCCCCTCAGGTGTGGGGGGCAGTCAGCCCCAGCATTTT.

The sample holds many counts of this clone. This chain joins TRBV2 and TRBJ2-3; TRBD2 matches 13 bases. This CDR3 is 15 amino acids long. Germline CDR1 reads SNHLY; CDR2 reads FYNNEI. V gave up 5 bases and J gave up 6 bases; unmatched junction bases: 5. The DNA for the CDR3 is TGTGCCAGCAGTACCGGGACTAGCGGGACCGATACGCAGTATTTT. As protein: CASSTGTSGTDTQYF.

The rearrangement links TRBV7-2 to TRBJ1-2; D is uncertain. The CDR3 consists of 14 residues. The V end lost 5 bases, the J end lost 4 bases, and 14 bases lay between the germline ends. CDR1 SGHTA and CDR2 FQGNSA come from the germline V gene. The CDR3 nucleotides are TGTGCCAGCAGCCAGGATCCCCAAGGCTATGGCTACACCTTC. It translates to CASSQDPQGYGYTF.

The chain's CDR3 is CSVEDPRTSGRSTDTQYF. CDR3 coding DNA: TGCAGCGTTGAAGATCCCCGTACTAGCGGGCGAAGCACAGATACGCAGTATTTT. The chain employs TRBV29-1 and TRBJ2-3; 9 bases align to TRBD2. The CDR3 length is 18 residues. V dropped 0 bases and J dropped 0; count of bases not matched to a gene: 10. Looked up from germline, CDR1 is SQVTM and CDR2 is ANQGSEA.

CDR3 region: CASSESLLYEQYV. CDR3 in DNA: TGTGCCAGCAGTGAGTCACTGCTCTACGAGCAGTACGTC. V and J are TRBV6-5 and TRBJ2-7; the D is unclear. The germline CDR1 and CDR2 sequences are MNHEY and SVGAGI. This CDR3 has 13 amino acids. Deletions cut 5 bases from V and 3 bases from J, with 11 bases between.

The CDR3 is CAWSTGTGAEAFF. The CDR3 DNA reads as TGTGCCTGGAGTACAGGGACGGGGGCTGAAGCTTTCTTT. This sequence joins TRBV30 and TRBJ1-1; tentative D call: TRBD1 (6 bases). The CDR3 is made up of 13 amino acids. In germline, CDR1 is GTSNPN, CDR2 SVGIG (reference sequence). V was cut by 2 bases and J by 6 bases, with 13 bases left in between.

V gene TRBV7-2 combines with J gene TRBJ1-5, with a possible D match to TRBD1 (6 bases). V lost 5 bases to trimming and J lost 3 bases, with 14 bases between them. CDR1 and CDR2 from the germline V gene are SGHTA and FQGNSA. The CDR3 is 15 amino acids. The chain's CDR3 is CASSLSDRNNQPQHF. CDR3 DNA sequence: TGTGCCAGCAGCCTGAGCGACAGGAACAATCAGCCCCAGCATTTT. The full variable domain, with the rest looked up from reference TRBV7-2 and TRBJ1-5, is GAGVSQSPSNKVTEKGKDVELRCDPISGHTALYWYRQSLGQGLEFLIYFQGNSAPDKSGLPSDRFSAERTGGSVSTLTIQRTQQEDSAVYLCASSLSDRNNQPQHFGDGTRLSIL.

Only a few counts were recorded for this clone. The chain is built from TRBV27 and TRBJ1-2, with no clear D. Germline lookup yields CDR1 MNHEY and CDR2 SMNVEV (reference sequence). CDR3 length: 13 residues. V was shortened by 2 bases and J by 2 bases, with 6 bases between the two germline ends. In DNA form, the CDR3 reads TGTGCCAGCAGTTTAAAGTGGAACTATGGCTACACCTTC. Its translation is CASSLKWNYGYTF.

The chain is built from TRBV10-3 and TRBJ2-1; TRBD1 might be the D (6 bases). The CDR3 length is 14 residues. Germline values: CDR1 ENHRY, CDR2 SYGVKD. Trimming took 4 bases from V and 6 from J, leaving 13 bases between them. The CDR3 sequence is CAISVQGSGNEQFF. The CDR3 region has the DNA TGTGCCATCAGTGTCCAGGGGTCGGGCAATGAGCAGTTCTTC.

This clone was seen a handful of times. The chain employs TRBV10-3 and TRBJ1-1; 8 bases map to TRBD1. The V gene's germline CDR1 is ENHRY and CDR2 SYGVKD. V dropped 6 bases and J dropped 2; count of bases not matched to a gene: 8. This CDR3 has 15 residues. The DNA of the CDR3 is TGTGCCATCAGCCAACAGGGGGAAAAAAACACTGAAGCTTTCTTT. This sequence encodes CAISQQGEKNTEAFF.

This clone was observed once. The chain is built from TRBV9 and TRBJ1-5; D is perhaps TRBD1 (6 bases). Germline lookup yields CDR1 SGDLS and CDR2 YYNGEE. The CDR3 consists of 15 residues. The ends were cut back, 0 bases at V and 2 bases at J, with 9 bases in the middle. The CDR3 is CASSVGGTRNQPQHF. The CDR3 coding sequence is TGTGCCAGCAGCGTAGGTGGGACACGCAATCAGCCCCAGCATTTT.

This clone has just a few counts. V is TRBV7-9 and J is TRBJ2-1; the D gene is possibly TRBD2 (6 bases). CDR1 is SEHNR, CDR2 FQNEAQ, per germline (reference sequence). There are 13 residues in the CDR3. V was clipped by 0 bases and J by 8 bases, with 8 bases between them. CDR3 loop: CASSLASGDEQFF. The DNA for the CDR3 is TGTGCCAGCAGCTTAGCTAGCGGTGATGAGCAGTTCTTC.

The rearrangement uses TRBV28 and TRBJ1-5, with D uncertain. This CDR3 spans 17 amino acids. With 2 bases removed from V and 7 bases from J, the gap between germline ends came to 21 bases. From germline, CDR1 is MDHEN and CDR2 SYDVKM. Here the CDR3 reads CASSLVQSGHYGQPQHF. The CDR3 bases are TGTGCCAGCAGTTTAGTTCAGTCCGGCCACTATGGGCAGCCCCAGCATTTT.

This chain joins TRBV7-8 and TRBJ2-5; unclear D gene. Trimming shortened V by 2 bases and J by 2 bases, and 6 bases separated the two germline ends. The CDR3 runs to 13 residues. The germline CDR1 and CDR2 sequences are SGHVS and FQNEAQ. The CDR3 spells CASSLQVQETQYF. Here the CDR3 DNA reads TGTGCCAGCAGCTTACAGGTACAAGAGACCCAGTACTTC.

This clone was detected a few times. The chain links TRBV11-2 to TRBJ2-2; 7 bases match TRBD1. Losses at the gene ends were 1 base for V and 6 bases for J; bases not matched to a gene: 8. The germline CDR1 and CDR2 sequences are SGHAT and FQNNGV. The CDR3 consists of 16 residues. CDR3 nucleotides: TGTGCCAGCAGCTTAGCACTAGGACAGGTTTCCGGGGAGCTGTTTTTT. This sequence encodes CASSLALGQVSGELFF.

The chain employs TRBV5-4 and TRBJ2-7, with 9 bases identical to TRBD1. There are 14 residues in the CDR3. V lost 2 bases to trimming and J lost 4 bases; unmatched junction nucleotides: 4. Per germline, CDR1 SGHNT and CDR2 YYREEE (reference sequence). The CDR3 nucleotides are TGTGCCAGCAGCTTCGGGACAGGGTCGTACGAGCAGTACTTC. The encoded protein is CASSFGTGSYEQYF.

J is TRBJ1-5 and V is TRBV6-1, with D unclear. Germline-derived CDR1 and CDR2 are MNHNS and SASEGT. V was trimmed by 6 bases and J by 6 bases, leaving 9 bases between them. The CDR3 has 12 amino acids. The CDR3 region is CASRRPGQPQHF. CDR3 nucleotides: TGTGCCAGCAGGCGACCGGGTCAGCCCCAGCATTTT.

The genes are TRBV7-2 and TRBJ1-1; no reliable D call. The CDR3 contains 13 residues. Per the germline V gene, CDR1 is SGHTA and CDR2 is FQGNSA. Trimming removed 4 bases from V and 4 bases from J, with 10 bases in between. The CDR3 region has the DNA TGTGCCAGCAGCTCGGGCAGCTTCACTGAAGCTTTCTTT. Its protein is CASSSGSFTEAFF.

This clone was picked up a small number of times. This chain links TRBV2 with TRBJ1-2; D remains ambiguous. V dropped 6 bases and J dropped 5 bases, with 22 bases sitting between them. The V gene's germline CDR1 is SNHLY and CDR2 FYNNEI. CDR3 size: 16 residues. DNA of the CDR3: TGTGCCAGCAGGTCAGGCGCAGTTGATCAGTCGTATGGCTACACCTTC. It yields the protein CASRSGAVDQSYGYTF.

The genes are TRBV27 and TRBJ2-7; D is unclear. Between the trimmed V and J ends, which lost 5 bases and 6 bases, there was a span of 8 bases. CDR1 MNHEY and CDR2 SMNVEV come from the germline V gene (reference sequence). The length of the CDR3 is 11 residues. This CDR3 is CASSPPGEQYV. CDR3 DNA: TGTGCCAGCAGTCCCCCCGGCGAGCAGTACGTC.

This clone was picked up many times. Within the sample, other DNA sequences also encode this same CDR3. CDR3 sequence reads: CASSLRTGNSPLHF. CDR3 DNA sequence: TGTGCCAGCAGCCTACGGACAGGAAATTCACCCCTCCACTTT. The V call is TRBV7-2, the J call TRBJ1-6; 7 positions match TRBD1. In germline, CDR1 is SGHTA, CDR2 FQGNSA. V lost 5 bases and J lost 7; bases outside the gene matches: 5. The CDR3 covers 14 residues.

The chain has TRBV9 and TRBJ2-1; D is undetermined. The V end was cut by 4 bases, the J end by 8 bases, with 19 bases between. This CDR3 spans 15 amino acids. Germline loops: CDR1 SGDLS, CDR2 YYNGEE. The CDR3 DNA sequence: TGTGCCAGCAGCTCAACCGGTTTAGTGGGCCATGAGCAGTTCTTC. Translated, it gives CASSSTGLVGHEQFF.